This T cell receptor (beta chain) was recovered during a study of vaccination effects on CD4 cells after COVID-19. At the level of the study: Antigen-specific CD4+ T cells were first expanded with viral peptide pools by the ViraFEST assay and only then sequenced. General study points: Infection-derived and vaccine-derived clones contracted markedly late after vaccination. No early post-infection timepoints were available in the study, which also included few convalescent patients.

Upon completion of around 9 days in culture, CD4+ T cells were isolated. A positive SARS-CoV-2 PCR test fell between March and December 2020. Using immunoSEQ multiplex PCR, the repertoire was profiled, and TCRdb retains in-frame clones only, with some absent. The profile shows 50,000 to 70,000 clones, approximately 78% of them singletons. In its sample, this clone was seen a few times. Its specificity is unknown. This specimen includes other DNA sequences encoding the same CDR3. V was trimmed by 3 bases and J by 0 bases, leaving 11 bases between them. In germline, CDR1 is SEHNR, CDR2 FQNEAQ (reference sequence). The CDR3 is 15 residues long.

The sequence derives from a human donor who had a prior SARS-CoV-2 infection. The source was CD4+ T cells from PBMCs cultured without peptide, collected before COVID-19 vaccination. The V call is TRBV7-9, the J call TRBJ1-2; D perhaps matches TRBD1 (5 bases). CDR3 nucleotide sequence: TGTGCCAGCAGCTTTGGGGGAGGCCCTAACTATGGCTACACCTTC. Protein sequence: CASSFGGGPNYGYTF. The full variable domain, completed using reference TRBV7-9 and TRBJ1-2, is DTGVSQNPRHKITKRGQNVTFRCDPISEHNRLYWYRQTLGQGPEFLTYFQNEAQLEKSRLLSDRFSAERPKGSFSTLEIQRTEQGDSAMYLCASSFGGGPNYGYTFGSGTRLTVV.